These T cell receptor beta chains were read from a single sample in a study of shared clonotypes between healthy human individuals. Method: immunoSEQ multiplex PCR; TCRdb's copy keeps in-frame clones and lacks some. The sample shows millions of clones, approximately 95% of them seen only once. Sequenced material: naive CD4+ T cells from PBMCs. These receptors all stem from a man between 18 and 29 years old in good health. Some clones in this sample may be carry-over from other donors' samples. Both conserved end residues are part of each CDR3. The order of the fields is D gene, V gene, clone size, J gene, CDR3 DNA, CDR3 protein. A D gene is named only where the DNA matches it firmly. Rows give clone size only sometimes, using once, few, many, or a class for an expanded clone.

.,TRBV28,.,TRBJ1-2,TGTGCCAGCAGCCCCGGGTCTCTTAACTATGGCTACACCTTC,CASSPGSLNYGYTF
.,TRBV5-1,.,TRBJ1-3,TGCGCCAGCAGCGCCGGACGGAACTCTGGAAACACCATATATTTT,CASSAGRNSGNTIYF
TRBD2,TRBV6-1,.,TRBJ2-7,TGTGCCAGCAGCGCTAGCGGGAGTTTCTACGAGCAGTACTTC,CASSASGSFYEQYF
TRBD2,TRBV25-1,.,TRBJ2-1,TGTGCCAGCACTAGTAGTCTAGCGGGAGGGTTTGAGCAGTTCTTC,CASTSSLAGGFEQFF
TRBD2,TRBV10-2,.,TRBJ2-1,TGCGCCAGCAGTGATGGTGGGACTAGCGGGGTTTACAATGAGCAGTTCTTC,CASSDGGTSGVYNEQFF
TRBD2,TRBV5-1,few,TRBJ2-3,TGCGCCAGCAGCTTGGAGCTAGCGGGAGACACAGATACGCAGTATTTT,CASSLELAGDTDTQYF
.,TRBV6-1,.,TRBJ1-5,TGTGCCAGCAGTGAAAGGGACACAAATCAGCCCCAGCATTTT,CASSERDTNQPQHF
TRBD2,TRBV5-4,once,TRBJ2-7,TGTGCCAGCAGCTTGGCTGGACTAGCACGTTACGAGCAGTACTTC,CASSLAGLARYEQYF
TRBD1,TRBV5-1,.,TRBJ1-5,TGCGCCAGCAGCCTGGGACAGGGAGATAGCAATCAGCCCCAGCATTTT,CASSLGQGDSNQPQHF
TRBD2,TRBV27,.,TRBJ2-7,TGTGCCAGCAGTTTAGTGCTAGCGGGAAACTACGAGCAGTACTTC,CASSLVLAGNYEQYF
TRBD2,TRBV11-2,.,TRBJ2-2,TGTGCCAGCAGCTTAACTAGCGGGAGGGGCACCGGGGAGCTGTTTTTT,CASSLTSGRGTGELFF
.,TRBV6-5,.,TRBJ2-3,TGTGCCAGCAGTGACACAGATACGCAGTATTTT,CASSDTDTQYF
.,TRBV11-3,.,TRBJ2-2,TGTGCCAGCAGCAGGACCTCGGCGAACACCGGGGAGCTGTTTTTT,CASSRTSANTGELFF
.,TRBV11-3,.,TRBJ2-4,TGTGCCAGCAGCCTGGAGAGGGACGTCGGGGCGGCCAAAAACATTCAGTACTTC,CASSLERDVGAAKNIQYF
TRBD2,TRBV7-8,.,TRBJ2-7,TGTGCCAGCACCACTCAGGGACTAGCGAGAGAGCAGTACTTC,CASTTQGLAREQYF
TRBD2,TRBV5-4,once,TRBJ2-1,TGTGCCAGCAGCTTAGCGGGAGGTAACAATGAGCAGTTCTTC,CASSLAGGNNEQFF
.,TRBV5-1,.,TRBJ2-7,TGCGCCAGCAGCGGAGCCCGGGGAGAAGGGTCCTACGAGCAGTACTTC,CASSGARGEGSYEQYF
TRBD2,TRBV28,.,TRBJ2-3,TGTGCCGCTCTAGCGGGAGGACAAAAAGGGATCACAGATACGCAGTATTTT,CAALAGGQKGITDTQYF
TRBD2,TRBV11-2,.,TRBJ2-1,TGTGCCAGCAGCTTTGGGACTAGCGGGAGATCGACCAATGAGCAGTTCTTC,CASSFGTSGRSTNEQFF
.,TRBV7-2,.,TRBJ1-1,TGTGCCAGCAGCTCGTACAGGAACACTGAAGCTTTCTTT,CASSSYRNTEAFF
.,TRBV7-2,.,TRBJ2-6,TGTGCCAGCAGCTTAGCTTTTTTCTCTGGGGCCAACGTCCTGACTTTC,CASSLAFFSGANVLTF
.,TRBV6-1,.,TRBJ1-5,TGTGCCAGCAGTGAAATGGGGTCCGGGCATTTT,CASSEMGSGHF
TRBD2,TRBV5-1,.,TRBJ2-7,TGCGCCAGCAGCTTGGGGCCTAGCGGGAACTACGAGCAGTACTTC,CASSLGPSGNYEQYF
TRBD2,TRBV5-4,.,TRBJ2-1,TGTGCCAGCAGCTCGGGAGGCCCTTACAATGAGCAGTTCTTC,CASSSGGPYNEQFF